A single sample is the source of the 13 T cell receptor beta chains below, sequenced in a study of T cell responses to AZD1222 COVID-19 vaccine (dated by TCRdb to the early 2020s). The time point label here, explained by the study, means: about 28 days (+/-7) after the second vaccine dose. The label giving this sample's treatment or condition can be read as: meningococcal conjugate vaccine given as trial control. To prepare the library, the immunoSEQ multiplex PCR assay was applied. TCRdb holds this immuneACCESS table with in-frame rearrangements only. Some clones are missing; in checked studies, unresolved V genes explain under half, and the rest has no known cause. For this sample there are some 200,000 clones; 94% appear just once. The ten biggest clones cover around 1.7% of the sample. The material sequenced was peripheral blood, taken 28 days after the second dose of the MenACWY control vaccine. The receptors derive from an adult who received the MenACWY meningococcal vaccine as a control.

The chain uses TRBV3-1 (or the pseudogene TRBV3-2) and TRBJ2-1; 9 nucleotides line up with TRBD2. The CDR3 is 16 residues long. The germline V gene has CDR1 LGHDT and CDR2 YNNKEL (reference sequence). Trimming cost V 4 bases and J 0 bases; bases outside gene matches: 4. CDR3: CASSRSRGGSYNEQFF. CDR3 DNA: TGTGCCAGCAGCCGCTCGCGGGGGGGCTCCTACAATGAGCAGTTCTTC.

This clone occurred once. The gene calls are TRBV7-8 and TRBJ1-6, with TRBD1 identical over 7 bases. Losses at the gene ends were 4 bases for V and 7 bases for J; bases not matched to a gene: 10. This CDR3 has 16 amino acids. Germline V lookup: CDR1 SGHVS, CDR2 FQNEAQ. CDR3 DNA sequence: TGTGCCAGCAGCTCACAGGGGAGGCTTTCAAATTCACCCCTCCACTTT. Amino acid sequence: CASSSQGRLSNSPLHF.

This chain links TRBV29-1 with TRBJ2-7; tentative D call: TRBD2 (7 bases). V lost 6 bases, J lost 7 bases, and 19 bases lay in between. CDR3 size: 13 residues. CDR1 and CDR2 from the germline V gene are SQVTM and ANQGSEA. CDR3 sequence (DNA): TGCAGCGTCGTTCAAGGGGGGGCAAGAGAGCAGTACTTC. Its translation is CSVVQGGAREQYF.

This chain joins TRBV6-5 and TRBJ2-7; possible D gene TRBD1, 6 bases. CDR1 is MNHEY and CDR2 is SVGAGI in the germline V gene. This CDR3 has 15 residues. V gave up 0 bases and J gave up 2 bases, with 11 bases separating them. The CDR3 loop reads CASSYSGARPYEQYF. CDR3 nucleotides: TGTGCCAGCAGTTACTCGGGGGCCCGTCCCTACGAGCAGTACTTC.

The gene calls are TRBV30 and TRBJ2-3; D is unclear. The CDR3 extends over 16 amino acids. V lost 3 bases and J 0 bases, leaving 16 bases between the germline ends. Germline V CDR1 and CDR2: GTSNPN, SVGIG (reference sequence). This chain's CDR3 is CAWSGLRAPSTDTQYF. CDR3 in DNA: TGTGCCTGGAGCGGGTTGCGAGCGCCGAGCACAGATACGCAGTATTTT.

The gene calls are TRBV30 and TRBJ1-1; weak D call: TRBD1 (6 bases). The CDR3 contains 12 residues. Trimming removed 7 bases from V and 2 bases from J, with 11 bases in between. CDR1 GTSNPN and CDR2 SVGIG come from the germline V gene (reference sequence). The CDR3 here is CAFQTGNTEAFF. CDR3 DNA: TGTGCCTTTCAGACAGGAAACACTGAAGCTTTCTTT.

V gene TRBV21-1 combines with J gene TRBJ2-7; the table's D call, TRBD2, was not checked against the DNA. TRBV21-1 is termed a pseudogene. CDR3 length equals 14 residues. The CDR3 loop is CASSHSGGLHEQYF. The CDR3 DNA reads as TGTGCCAGCAGCCACTCCGGAGGGCTCCACGAGCAGTACTTC.

This clone showed up just once. The V and J genes are TRBV30 and TRBJ2-7, with D possibly being TRBD1 (6 bases). CDR3 size: 13 residues. Germline V gene lookup returns CDR1 GTSNPN and CDR2 SVGIG (reference sequence). The ends were cut back, 0 bases at V and 6 bases at J, with 12 bases in the middle. The CDR3 loop is CAWSVLQGTEQYF. DNA of the CDR3: TGTGCCTGGAGTGTACTTCAGGGGACCGAGCAGTACTTC. Drawing the rest from reference TRBV30 and TRBJ2-7, the complete variable domain is SQTIHQWPATLVQPVGSPLSLECTVEGTSNPNLYWYRQAAGRGLQLLFYSVGIGQISSEVPQNLSASRPQDRQFILSSKKLLLSDSGFYLCAWSVLQGTEQYFGPGTRLTVT.

The chain uses TRBV10-3 and TRBJ2-3; D not resolved. CDR3 size: 14 residues. Trimming removed 3 bases at V and 5 bases at J, with 12 bases between. Germline CDR1 is ENHRY and CDR2 is SYGVKD. The chain's CDR3 is CAISDSATGDTQYF. Here the CDR3 DNA reads TGTGCCATCAGTGATTCGGCTACGGGAGATACGCAGTATTTT.

The V gene is TRBV30, the J gene TRBJ1-5; D remains ambiguous. The CDR3 covers 13 residues. In germline, CDR1 is GTSNPN, CDR2 SVGIG (reference sequence). V was trimmed by 0 bases and J by 4 bases, leaving 7 bases between them. The CDR3 is CAWSVRGNQPQHF. The CDR3 DNA follows: TGTGCCTGGAGTGTACGGGGAAATCAGCCCCAGCATTTT.

V usage is TRBV5-5 and J usage is TRBJ2-7, with D possibly called TRBD1 or TRBD2 (5 bases each). The CDR3 sequence is 15 residues long. Germline V lookup: CDR1 SGHKS, CDR2 YYEKEE (reference sequence). V was clipped by 0 bases and J by 1 base, with 11 bases between them. CDR3 sequence reads: CASSLAGTESYEQYF. As DNA, the CDR3 is TGTGCCAGCAGCTTGGCCGGGACCGAGTCCTACGAGCAGTACTTC.

The genes are TRBV28 and TRBJ2-3; D remains unclear. The CDR3 loop spans 12 amino acids. Trimming took off 6 bases at V and 0 bases at J, with 4 bases between the two ends. Germline V lookup: CDR1 MDHEN, CDR2 SYDVKM. The CDR3 region is CASRFSTDTQYF. For the CDR3, the DNA is TGTGCCAGCAGGTTTAGCACAGATACGCAGTATTTT.

This clone was counted a single time. This chain connects TRBV20-1 to TRBJ2-1; D gene uncertain. The CDR3 has 11 amino acids. V was trimmed by 3 bases and J by 2 bases, leaving 2 bases between them. Germline values: CDR1 DFQATT, CDR2 SNEGSKA (reference sequence). The CDR3 coding sequence is TGCAGTGCTAGCACCTACAATGAGCAGTTCTTC. Its protein is CSASTYNEQFF.